Following are 8 T cell receptor beta chains from one sample sequenced in a study of blood T cell repertoires in COVID-19. Some clones are missing from TCRdb's copy, which holds only in-frame ones; the method was immunoSEQ multiplex PCR. The repertoire holds 150,000 to 200,000 clones, with 81% as singletons. The specimen sequenced was peripheral blood. These receptors were collected from a woman in her thirties or forties with COVID-19, enrolled during active disease.

The genes are TRBV19 and TRBJ1-2, with TRBD1 matching over 7 bases. Germline CDR1 LNHDA, CDR2 SQIVND (reference sequence). The V gene end was trimmed by 3 bases and the J gene end by 2 bases; junction bases not matched to a gene: 12. The CDR3 spans 17 residues. The CDR3 DNA is TGTGCCAGTAGTATCGGAAGAGGCAGGGGGATAAACTATGGCTACACCTTC. It yields the protein CASSIGRGRGINYGYTF.

This clone rates as medium-sized. The chain uses TRBV7-8 and TRBJ2-1; maybe TRBD2 (5 bases). V was trimmed by 2 bases and J by 7 bases, leaving 15 bases between them. CDR1 SGHVS and CDR2 FQNEAQ come from the germline V gene. This CDR3 is 15 amino acids long. CDR3 region: CASSLMPGLKNEQFF. For the CDR3, the DNA is TGTGCCAGCAGCTTAATGCCGGGGTTGAAGAATGAGCAGTTCTTC.

The chain combines TRBV24-1 with TRBJ2-1; D is perhaps TRBD2 (6 bases). Germline lookup yields CDR1 KGHDR and CDR2 SFDVKD. V was trimmed by 3 bases and J by 15 bases, leaving 14 bases between them. The CDR3 sequence is 12 residues long. Here the CDR3 reads CATSDRRGSAFF. CDR3 nucleotide sequence: TGTGCCACCAGTGATCGTCGGGGGAGTGCGTTCTTC.

This chain links TRBV19 with TRBJ2-2; tentatively, D is TRBD2 (5 bases). CDR1 and CDR2 from the germline V gene are LNHDA and SQIVND (reference sequence). This CDR3 contains 15 residues. Trimming stripped 6 bases from V and 0 bases from J, with 11 bases between. CDR3 DNA: TGTGCCAGTAGCCAGCGGCCATCGAACACCGGGGAGCTGTTTTTT. This codes for CASSQRPSNTGELFF. The variable domain in full, with the rest retrieved from reference TRBV19 and TRBJ2-2, is DGGITQSPKYLFRKEGQNVTLSCEQNLNHDAMYWYRQDPGQGLRLIYYSQIVNDFQKGDIAEGYSVSREKKESFPLTVTSAQKNPTAFYLCASSQRPSNTGELFFGEGSRLTVL.

This clone was found once. The chain combines TRBV6-5 with TRBJ2-7, with D possibly TRBD2 on 5 matching bases. This CDR3 spans 12 amino acids. Germline V gene lookup returns CDR1 MNHEY and CDR2 SVGAGI. Trimming pared 7 bases from V and 3 bases from J, leaving 10 bases between. The DNA for the CDR3 is TGTGCCAGCACCAGCGGCCTCTACGAGCAGTACTTC. It is translated as CASTSGLYEQYF.

V and J are TRBV11-2 and TRBJ1-1; D ambiguous. Trimming cost V 5 bases and J 5 bases, with 12 bases left between them. The CDR3 is 13 amino acids. CDR1 is SGHAT and CDR2 is FQNNGV in the germline V gene. The CDR3 DNA reads as TGTGCCAGCAGCCCTAGGCGGGTTACTGAAGCTTTCTTT. Translation gives CASSPRRVTEAFF. The full variable domain, completed using reference TRBV11-2 and TRBJ1-1, is EAGVAQSPRYKIIEKRQSVAFWCNPISGHATLYWYQQILGQGPKLLIQFQNNGVVDDSQLPKDRFSAERLKGVDSTLKIQPAKLEDSAVYLCASSPRRVTEAFFGQGTRLTVV.

This chain connects TRBV7-3 to TRBJ2-1, with 8 bases lining up with TRBD2. The CDR3 loop spans 18 amino acids. Germline loops: CDR1 SGHTA, CDR2 FQGTGA. J was trimmed by 4 bases and V by 2 bases; bases with no gene match: 13. CDR3 nucleotides: TGTGCCAGCAGCTTACGGGGCGGGGCTAGCGGGCCGTACAATGAGCAGTTCTTC. It encodes CASSLRGGASGPYNEQFF.

J is TRBJ1-1 and V is TRBV28; 10 bases are a match to TRBD1. Germline V gene lookup returns CDR1 MDHEN and CDR2 SYDVKM. This CDR3 spans 15 amino acids. V shed 5 bases and J 4 bases; nucleotides not matched to a gene: 7. CDR3 in amino acids: CASSQTGGLGTEAFF. CDR3 sequence (DNA): TGTGCCAGCAGTCAGACAGGGGGCCTAGGCACTGAAGCTTTCTTT.